The 28 T cell receptor beta chains below all came from one sample that was sequenced in a study of T cell repertoires in cytomegalovirus infection. One entry per CDR3 protein results from TCRdb running MiXCR on the reads. Of some 920,000 distinct CDR3 sequences in the sample, under 40% were seen once. No cognate antigen is known for these TCRs. The source material was cultured CD8+ T cells from PBMCs, sampled from culture after CMV antigen stimulation. These receptors were obtained from a human donor in good health (CMV status not recorded). Some clones in this sample may be carry-over from other donors' samples.

This clonotype was observed a handful of times. The V gene is TRBV10-3, the J gene TRBJ2-3; unclear D gene. Per the germline V gene, CDR1 is ENHRY and CDR2 is SYGVKD. The CDR3 spans 12 residues. Trimming left V 6 bases short and J 3 bases short, with 7 bases between. CDR3 nucleotides: TGTGCCATCAGGGCCCGAACAGATACGCAGTATTTT. Translation gives CAIRARTDTQYF.

This clonotype was counted many times. The rearrangement links TRBV7-9 to TRBJ1-1, with a weak D call TRBD1 (6 bases). Trimming shortened V by 3 bases and J by 3 bases, and 14 bases separated the two germline ends. The germline V gene encodes CDR1 SEHNR and CDR2 FQNEAQ (reference sequence). The CDR3 is 15 amino acids. The CDR3 nucleotides are TGTGCCAGCAGCTTCTCCGAGAGGGGGGACACTGAAGCTTTCTTT. Its protein is CASSFSERGDTEAFF.

The rearrangement links TRBV27 to TRBJ2-1; D uncertain. The V end lost 8 bases, the J end lost 0 bases, and 14 bases lay between the germline ends. Germline CDR1 reads MNHEY; CDR2 reads SMNVEV (reference sequence). The CDR3 has 15 residues. The CDR3 DNA reads as TGTGCCAGCGGAGAAGTAAGTTACTCCTACAATGAGCAGTTCTTC. It codes for CASGEVSYSYNEQFF.

V and J are TRBV4-3 and TRBJ1-5, with a tentative D call TRBD1 (6 bases). Germline CDR1 is LGHNA and CDR2 is YSLEER. This CDR3 contains 14 residues. Trimming took off 2 bases at V and 6 bases at J, with 11 bases between the two ends. This CDR3 reads CASSQSSGAQPQHF. The CDR3 nucleotides read TGCGCCAGCAGCCAATCATCAGGGGCTCAGCCCCAGCATTTT.

This clonotype was observed a few times. The chain recombines TRBV20-1 with TRBJ2-1, with D maybe TRBD1 (5 bases). The CDR3 contains 13 residues. Trimming took off 1 base at V and 1 base at J, with 5 bases between the two ends. Germline lookup yields CDR1 DFQATT and CDR2 SNEGSKA (reference sequence). CDR3 sequence: CSARGQSYNEQFF. For the CDR3, the DNA is TGCAGTGCTAGAGGACAGTCCTACAATGAGCAGTTCTTC.

This clonotype was counted only a few times. J is TRBJ2-3 and V is TRBV10-3, with TRBD1 matching 9 bases. The CDR3 runs 15 residues. CDR1 and CDR2 (germline): ENHRY, SYGVKD. The trim removed 6 bases at V and 3 bases at J, leaving 7 bases unmatched. CDR3 sequence (DNA): TGTGCCATCAGCCAAGACAGGGGGGTGACAGATACGCAGTATTTT. This codes for CAISQDRGVTDTQYF.

There are many counts of this clonotype. CDR3 sequence (DNA): TGTGCCAGCAGCTCAGACCTCGGGACTCCCTCCTACGAGCAGTACTTC. Protein sequence: CASSSDLGTPSYEQYF. The J gene is TRBJ2-7, the V gene TRBV12-3 or TRBV12-4; D perhaps matches TRBD2 (6 bases). The CDR3 has 16 residues. V lost 6 bases, J lost 0 bases, and 18 bases lay in between.

The gene calls are TRBV9 and TRBJ1-2; 8 bases line up with TRBD1. CDR3 length: 16 residues. Germline assignment: CDR1 SGDLS and CDR2 YYNGEE. J gave up 4 bases and V 3 bases, and 11 bases lay outside the gene matches. The CDR3: CASSGRRDRTTYGYTF. The DNA of the CDR3 is TGTGCCAGCAGCGGCCGAAGGGACAGGACTACCTATGGCTACACCTTC.

The V gene is TRBV27, the J gene TRBJ2-1, with 8 bases fitting TRBD2. This CDR3 contains 16 residues. Germline-derived CDR1 and CDR2 are MNHEY and SMNVEV (reference sequence). With 4 bases clipped from V and 7 bases from J, the junction kept 12 bases outside the gene matches. Here the CDR3 DNA reads TGTGCCAGCAGTTGGGGAGGCGGGGGGACGGGGAATGAGCAGTTCTTC. Protein product: CASSWGGGGTGNEQFF.

The chain carries TRBV7-9 and TRBJ2-1, with D perhaps matching TRBD1 (7 bases). The germline gives CDR1 SEHNR, CDR2 FQNEAQ (reference sequence). CDR3 length: 16 amino acids. Trimming left V 4 bases short and J 3 bases short, with 16 bases between. The CDR3 bases are TGTGCCAGCAGCTCTACTAGCAGGGGGAGCTACAATGAGCAGTTCTTC. Its translation: CASSSTSRGSYNEQFF.

The CDR3 protein is CATSDLGFEQFF. In DNA form, the CDR3 reads TGTGCCACCAGTGATTTAGGGTTTGAGCAGTTCTTC. The chain couples TRBV24-1 to TRBJ2-1; no clear D. Trimming stripped 1 base from V and 9 bases from J, with 6 bases between. Germline V CDR1 and CDR2: KGHDR, SFDVKD. The length of the CDR3 is 12 residues.

This clonotype has only a few counts. The rearrangement joins TRBV4-1 to TRBJ2-2; D may match TRBD1 or TRBD2 (5 bases each). Looked up from germline, CDR1 is MGHRA and CDR2 is YSYEKL. V was shortened by 0 bases and J by 5 bases, with 10 bases between the two germline ends. The CDR3 covers 15 residues. In nucleotides, the CDR3 is TGCGCCAGCAGCCAAGACGAGGGGCTGACCGGGGAGCTGTTTTTT. As protein: CASSQDEGLTGELFF.

The gene calls are TRBV6-2 or TRBV6-3 and TRBJ2-3, with a possible D match to TRBD2 (6 bases). Trimming cost V 2 bases and J 3 bases, with 27 bases left between them. CDR1 and CDR2 (germline): MNHEY, SVGEGT. CDR3 length: 20 residues. The CDR3 nucleotides are TGTGCCAGCAGTTACCTCCACAACTATGGACCCGGGGGTGGAACAGATACGCAGTATTTT. This sequence encodes CASSYLHNYGPGGGTDTQYF.

This chain links TRBV19 with TRBJ2-5, with D uncertain. The CDR3 totals 15 residues. Per germline, CDR1 LNHDA and CDR2 SQIVND (reference sequence). With 2 bases removed from V and 1 base from J, the gap between germline ends came to 11 bases. CDR3 loop: CASSIFLGPQETQYF. CDR3 DNA sequence: TGTGCCAGTAGTATATTCCTAGGACCCCAAGAGACCCAGTACTTC. The entire variable domain, with the rest obtained from reference TRBV19 and TRBJ2-5, is as follows: DGGITQSPKYLFRKEGQNVTLSCEQNLNHDAMYWYRQDPGQGLRLIYYSQIVNDFQKGDIAEGYSVSREKKESFPLTVTSAQKNPTAFYLCASSIFLGPQETQYFGPGTRLLVL.

Details on this clonotype: A read error may be the cause here, since a much bigger clone is one base away. The chain is built from TRBV7-2 and TRBJ1-6; D unresolved. CDR1 SGHTA and CDR2 FQGNSA come from the germline V gene. With 7 bases removed from V and 6 bases from J, the gap between germline ends came to 22 bases. This CDR3 comprises 17 residues. CDR3 amino acids: CASNFPPGGSGNSPLHF. The DNA for the CDR3 is TGTGCCAGCAACTTCCCACCAGGAGGTTCGGGTAATTCACCCCTCCACTTT.

The chain couples TRBV4-1 to TRBJ2-3; D gene unclear. Trimming shortened V by 1 base and J by 7 bases, and 9 bases separated the two germline ends. Looked up from germline, CDR1 is MGHRA and CDR2 is YSYEKL. The CDR3 sequence is 13 residues long. CDR3 bases: TGCGCCAGCAGCCAAGTGGGGATCAATACGCAGTATTTT. It specifies CASSQVGINTQYF.

Only a few counts were recorded for this clonotype. This chain connects TRBV19 to TRBJ1-5, with D perhaps TRBD1 (5 bases). The CDR3 is 17 residues long. Trimming left V 5 bases short and J 5 bases short, with 22 bases between. Germline V gene lookup returns CDR1 LNHDA and CDR2 SQIVND (reference sequence). CDR3 DNA sequence: TGTGCCAGTAGTCACAAACACGGCAGGGCTGCCGATCAGCCCCAGCATTTT. It is translated as CASSHKHGRAADQPQHF.

This clonotype was seen ten or more times. The rearrangement joins TRBV7-9 to TRBJ2-7; tentatively, D is TRBD1 (6 bases). There are 19 residues in the CDR3. V gave up 4 bases and J gave up 0 bases, with 25 bases separating them. The germline gives CDR1 SEHNR, CDR2 FQNEAQ (reference sequence). The CDR3 sequence: CASSSNPGHWKSSSYEQYV. The CDR3 region has the DNA TGTGCCAGCAGCTCGAACCCGGGACATTGGAAAAGTAGCTCCTACGAGCAGTACGTC.

This clonotype showed up just a few times. This rearrangement joins TRBV12-3 or TRBV12-4 to TRBJ1-2; 7 bases fit TRBD1. The CDR3 loop spans 15 amino acids. V trimming: 2 bases; J trimming: 2 bases; junction bases outside the gene matches: 5. The CDR3 reads CASSLWDSGNYGYTF. As DNA, the CDR3 is TGTGCCAGCAGTTTATGGGACAGTGGAAACTATGGCTACACCTTC.

This clonotype was seen repeatedly, ten times or more. The chain links TRBV7-6 to TRBJ2-7; D call uncertain. The CDR3 covers 13 residues. Germline V gene sequence: CDR1 SGHVS, CDR2 FNYEAQ. The V end lost 1 base, the J end lost 3 bases, and 7 bases lay between the germline ends. In DNA, the CDR3 is TGTGCCAGCAGCTTAGGGGTCCTCTACGAGCAGTACGTC. Translated: CASSLGVLYEQYV.

V usage is TRBV15 and J usage is TRBJ2-3, with D unresolved. Per the germline V gene, CDR1 is LNHNV and CDR2 is YYDKDF (reference sequence). This CDR3 spans 17 amino acids. V lost 6 bases and J 2 bases, leaving 21 bases between the germline ends. As DNA, the CDR3 is TGTGCCACCAGTACCTACCAAAGAAGCACTTTCACAGATACGCAGTATTTT. Amino acids: CATSTYQRSTFTDTQYF.

The rearrangement joins TRBV2 to TRBJ2-7; no clear D gene. Trimming stripped 5 bases from V and 6 bases from J, with 8 bases between. The length of the CDR3 is 11 residues. Germline CDR1 and CDR2: SNHLY and FYNNEI. The CDR3 here is CASSQGREQYF. The CDR3 bases are TGTGCCAGCAGTCAAGGGCGCGAGCAGTACTTC.

V gene TRBV5-5 combines with J gene TRBJ2-5; D unresolved. Between the trimmed V and J ends, which lost 6 bases and 1 base, there was a span of 10 bases. The CDR3 totals 13 residues. Germline lookup yields CDR1 SGHKS and CDR2 YYEKEE (reference sequence). CDR3 region: CASNPLIQETQYF. In DNA, the CDR3 is TGTGCCAGCAACCCCCTTATCCAAGAGACCCAGTACTTC.

This clonotype was seen repeatedly, ten times or more. Germline and junction disagree at one end, which may indicate a read error. V gene TRBV7-2 combines with J gene TRBJ1-1; tentatively, D is TRBD1 (5 bases). This CDR3 has 14 amino acids. Germline values: CDR1 SGHTA, CDR2 FQGNSA. This CDR3 reads CASTLIRDSLEAFF. The CDR3 nucleotides read TGTGCCAGCACCTTAATTAGGGACTCACTTGAAGCTTTCTTT.

This clonotype has more than one count but fewer than ten. This chain connects TRBV29-1 to TRBJ1-2, with D uncertain. Deletions cut 4 bases from V and 10 bases from J, with 4 bases between. CDR3 length: 8 residues. In germline, CDR1 is SQVTM, CDR2 ANQGSEA. The DNA for the CDR3 is TGCAGCGTTGGCGACTACACCTTC. Translated, it gives CSVGDYTF.

V and J are TRBV10-3 and TRBJ2-1, with 8 positions matching TRBD2. This CDR3 contains 16 residues. CDR1 is ENHRY and CDR2 is SYGVKD in the germline V gene. J was trimmed by 6 bases and V by 0 bases; bases with no gene match: 7. CDR3 sequence (DNA): TGTGCCATCAGTGAGTCGATTAGCGGGGTGGTCAATGAGCAGTTCTTC. Amino acid sequence: CAISESISGVVNEQFF.

The rearrangement uses TRBV7-4 and TRBJ2-3, with TRBD1 matching 7 bases. The CDR3 is 15 residues long. Looked up from germline, CDR1 is SGHVT and CDR2 is SQSDAQ. With 8 bases clipped from V and 2 bases from J, the junction kept 10 bases outside the gene matches. This CDR3 reads CASFVRGYFTDTQYF. Here the CDR3 DNA reads TGTGCCAGCTTCGTCAGGGGGTACTTCACAGATACGCAGTATTTT.

This clonotype was observed a few times. The V gene is TRBV7-6, the J gene TRBJ2-2, with 8 bases aligning to TRBD2. CDR3 length: 18 amino acids. Trimming took 0 bases from V and 2 from J; bases not matched to a gene: 8. CDR1 is SGHVS and CDR2 is FNYEAQ in the germline V gene. The CDR3 loop is CASSLAPGSGANTGELFF. The DNA for the CDR3 is TGTGCCAGCAGCTTAGCCCCGGGTAGCGGGGCAAACACCGGGGAGCTGTTTTTT.